The rows below give T cell receptor beta chains drawn from one sample of a study of Graves' ophthalmopathy and Graves' hyperthyroidism. One entry per CDR3 protein results from TCRdb running MiXCR on the multiplex PCR reads. The sample carries about 740,000 distinct CDR3 sequences, around 40% recorded once. The sequenced material came from peripheral blood. These receptors all stem from an adult man with Graves' ophthalmopathy. The CDR3 runs from the conserved cysteine through the conserved F or W. Fields, in order: V gene, D gene, clone size, J gene, CDR3 DNA, CDR3 protein. A D gene is named only where the DNA matches it firmly. Rows may omit the clone size; those that give it use once, few, many or a size class.

v_call: TRBV25-1; d_call: TRBD1; clone_size: -; j_call: TRBJ1-1; cdr3_nt: TGTGCCAGCAGTGCGTGGGACAGTGTCACTGAAGCTTTCTTT; cdr3_aa: CASSAWDSVTEAFF
v_call: TRBV4-2; d_call: TRBD2; clone_size: -; j_call: TRBJ2-5; cdr3_nt: TGTGCCAGCAGCCAAGCTTCTAGCGGGAGAGGACGAGAGACCCAGTACTTC; cdr3_aa: CASSQASSGRGRETQYF
v_call: TRBV19; d_call: -; clone_size: -; j_call: TRBJ2-7; cdr3_nt: TGTGCCAGTAAGCCACAGGTTGGCTCCTACGAGCAGTACTTC; cdr3_aa: CASKPQVGSYEQYF
v_call: TRBV7-3; d_call: -; clone_size: once; j_call: TRBJ2-7; cdr3_nt: TGTGCCTGGAGTAGGGTTTACGAGCAGTACTTC; cdr3_aa: CAWSRVYEQYF
v_call: TRBV20-1; d_call: -; clone_size: -; j_call: TRBJ2-1; cdr3_nt: TGCAGTGCCTTACTAAACCTAGCCCTAGCTGAGCAGTTCTTC; cdr3_aa: CSALLNLALAEQFF
v_call: TRBV29-1; d_call: -; clone_size: -; j_call: TRBJ1-4; cdr3_nt: TGCAGCGCCGACGGGGAAAAACTGTTTTTT; cdr3_aa: CSADGEKLFF
v_call: TRBV9; d_call: -; clone_size: -; j_call: TRBJ2-5; cdr3_nt: TGTGCCAGCAGCTCGACGGTCGCCGAGACCCAGTACTTC; cdr3_aa: CASSSTVAETQYF
v_call: TRBV7-2; d_call: -; clone_size: few; j_call: TRBJ2-7; cdr3_nt: TGTGCCAGCAGCTTAGCAGGTCGGACGGAACAGTACTTC; cdr3_aa: CASSLAGRTEQYF
v_call: TRBV10-2; d_call: TRBD1; clone_size: -; j_call: TRBJ2-5; cdr3_nt: TGCGCCAGCAGTGAGTCGGTAAGGGGGCTTTCGACCCAGTACTTC; cdr3_aa: CASSESVRGLSTQYF
v_call: TRBV6-6; d_call: TRBD1; clone_size: many; j_call: TRBJ1-1; cdr3_nt: TGTGCCAGCAGTTACGCCCGACAGGGGAACACTGAAGCTTTCTTT; cdr3_aa: CASSYARQGNTEAFF